The 3 T cell receptor beta chains listed next were all sequenced from one sample in a study of T-cell reconstitution after alpha-beta-depleted transplantation in children. Unique molecular identifiers were incorporated into the prepared TCRbeta library. In TCRdb, the PCR reads were re-called with MiXCR into one record per CDR3 protein. In the table there are approximately 400,000 distinct CDR3 sequences, 15% to 20% of which are singletons. Sequenced here: PBMCs, mostly from graft donor cells, sampled 360 days after TCRalphabeta/CD19-depleted stem cell transplant. Receptors originate from a boy in the first two years of life who had a stem cell transplant for Wiskott-Aldrich syndrome, so the T cells may come from the graft donor.

This chain uses TRBV28 with TRBJ2-4; D gene unclear. This CDR3 contains 15 residues. Germline CDR1 and CDR2: MDHEN and SYDVKM. V was trimmed by 4 bases and J by 1 base, leaving 11 bases between them. CDR3 coding DNA: TGTGCCAGCAGTTCCCCCTTGGGGGCCAAAAACATTCAGTACTTC. This codes for CASSSPLGAKNIQYF.

This clonotype was picked up many times. This chain uses TRBV5-1 with TRBJ2-5; 7 positions match TRBD1. Losses at the gene ends were 0 bases for V and 1 base for J; bases not matched to a gene: 0. This CDR3 comprises 14 residues. Germline lookup yields CDR1 SGHRS and CDR2 YFSETQ. CDR3 in amino acids: CASSLGTGQETQYF. For the CDR3, the DNA is TGCGCCAGCAGCTTGGGGACAGGCCAAGAGACCCAGTACTTC.

The chain is built from TRBV28 and TRBJ2-5; 8 bases fit TRBD2. Germline V CDR1 and CDR2: MDHEN, SYDVKM. The CDR3 is 14 residues long. V lost 8 bases and J lost 4; bases outside the gene matches: 9. CDR3 in amino acids: CASLRGGVGETQYF. The CDR3 coding sequence is TGTGCCAGCCTCCGGGGGGGAGTTGGAGAGACCCAGTACTTC.